This TCR beta chain was sequenced in a study of blood T cell repertoires in COVID-19. The CDR3 extends over 14 amino acids. J gave up 3 bases and V 6 bases, and 5 bases lay outside the gene matches. The germline V gene encodes CDR1 LNHDA and CDR2 SQIVND (reference sequence). Repertoires were generated with immunoSEQ multiplex PCR, while TCRdb's copy carries only in-frame clones and drops some. Of about 60,000 clones listed, just over 85% are singletons. The chain uses TRBV19 and TRBJ1-5, with 7 bases lining up with TRBD1. The TCR sequence derives from a woman of 80 years or more with active COVID-19. The sample comprised peripheral blood. The CDR3 sequence: CASRPGTDNQPQHF. CDR3 nucleotide sequence: TGTGCCAGTAGGCCTGGGACAGACAATCAGCCCCAGCATTTT.